This TCR beta chain was obtained from a study of blood T cell repertoires in COVID-19. About the study: Collection of acute and convalescent COVID-19 samples took place in the United States, Italy and Spain. T cells, B-cell-depleted T cells, or PBMCs supplied cDNA or gDNA.

Per the original data handling: Researchers report that nucleated cell counts were estimated from reference gene primer amplification. The protocol was immunoSEQ multiplex PCR, while the TCRdb copy is restricted to in-frame clones and leaves out a portion. V and J calls and clone size are given by that table; D and trimming were obtained from the DNA. The sample shows 150,000 to 200,000 clones, roughly 86% of them seen only once. Per the germline V gene, CDR1 is MNHNS and CDR2 is SASEGT. The germline V and J ends were trimmed by 3 bases and 8 bases, with 16 bases remaining between them. CDR3 length equals 14 residues.

The specimen was peripheral blood. The rearrangement links TRBV6-1 to TRBJ1-2, with a weak D call TRBD1 (5 bases). The clonotype originates from a woman older than 75 in a cohort sampled during active or convalescent COVID-19. The CDR3 spells CASSDTGFFGGYTF. CDR3 nucleotide sequence: TGTGCCAGCAGTGACACAGGTTTTTTTGGCGGCTACACCTTC.